These 22 T cell receptor beta chains were sequenced from one sample in a study of cytomegalovirus exposure and HLA in healthy donors. Some clones are missing from TCRdb's copy, which holds only in-frame ones; the method was immunoSEQ multiplex PCR. The sample contains over 150,000 clones, 95% to 97% of which appear only once. Sequenced: PBMCs. All receptors derive from a woman aged 18-29 years in good health and CMV-seronegative.

V is TRBV6-1 and J is TRBJ1-2; D unclear. Germline V gene data show CDR1 as MNHNS and CDR2 as SASEGT. With 3 bases removed from V and 6 bases from J, the gap between germline ends came to 8 bases. This CDR3 region has 12 residues. This chain's CDR3 is CASSEVLDGYTF. CDR3 bases: TGTGCCAGCAGTGAGGTACTGGATGGCTACACCTTC.

This chain joins TRBV18 and TRBJ1-4; a possible D gene is TRBD1 (5 bases). CDR1 and CDR2 from the germline V gene are KGHSH and LQKENI. V was shortened by 4 bases and J by 6 bases, with 21 bases between the two germline ends. CDR3 size: 17 residues. The CDR3 protein is CASSRSSMSGNYEKLFF. CDR3 coding DNA: TGTGCCAGCTCACGGTCGTCGATGTCAGGGAATTATGAAAAACTGTTTTTT.

The genes are TRBV5-1 and TRBJ1-2; D remains ambiguous. V shed 0 bases and J shed 0 bases, with 9 bases lying between them. Germline V gives CDR1 SGHRS, CDR2 YFSETQ. The CDR3 runs to 15 residues. CDR3 amino acids: CASSLASGTNYGYTF. CDR3 coding DNA: TGCGCCAGCAGCTTGGCCTCGGGGACTAACTATGGCTACACCTTC.

The V and J genes are TRBV6-5 and TRBJ1-6, with 7 bases fitting TRBD1. J gave up 3 bases and V 7 bases, and 6 bases lay outside the gene matches. The CDR3 is 15 amino acids. Per the germline V gene, CDR1 is MNHEY and CDR2 is SVGAGI. The CDR3 region has the DNA TGTGCCAGCACTGGGGGACAGATCTATAATTCACCCCTCCACTTT. It encodes CASTGGQIYNSPLHF.

The gene calls are TRBV4-3 and TRBJ2-7; tentative D call: TRBD1 (6 bases). The CDR3 sequence is 16 residues long. Germline V gene data show CDR1 as LGHNA and CDR2 as YSLEER. The V and J ends lost 0 bases and 0 bases respectively, with 12 bases between them. The CDR3, as DNA: TGCGCCAGCAGCCAAGATCGGTGGACAGCCTCCTACGAGCAGTACTTC. It encodes CASSQDRWTASYEQYF.

This rearrangement joins TRBV4-3 to TRBJ1-6; TRBD1 agrees at 9 bases. Germline CDR1 and CDR2: LGHNA and YSLEER. V trimming: 0 bases; J trimming: 10 bases; junction bases outside the gene matches: 7. The length of the CDR3 is 16 residues. Here the CDR3 DNA reads TGCGCCAGCAGCCAAGATTCGACAGGGGGAAGGTCACCCCTCCACTTT. This gives the protein CASSQDSTGGRSPLHF.

This chain's CDR3 is CASSQDPQQHYGYTF. In DNA form, the CDR3 reads TGCGCCAGCAGCCAAGATCCACAGCAGCACTATGGCTACACCTTC. The chain has TRBV4-1 and TRBJ1-2; unclear D gene. Germline CDR1 MGHRA, CDR2 YSYEKL. The CDR3 sequence is 15 residues long. V shed 0 bases and J shed 3 bases, with 11 bases lying between them.

This chain uses TRBV30 with TRBJ2-7; TRBD1 agrees at 8 bases. The germline gives CDR1 GTSNPN, CDR2 SVGIG (reference sequence). J lost 5 bases, V lost 4 bases, and 7 bases had no gene match. The CDR3 spans 13 residues. For the CDR3, the DNA is TGTGCCTGGACTCAGGGGGCGGTGGACGAGCAGTACTTC. Translated: CAWTQGAVDEQYF.

The chain has TRBV4-3 and TRBJ2-1, with 10 bases fitting TRBD2. The ends lost 0 bases at V and 8 bases at J; junction bases unmatched: 7. The CDR3 runs 16 residues. In germline, CDR1 is LGHNA, CDR2 YSLEER. CDR3 DNA: TGCGCCAGCAGCCAAGAACTAGCGGGGTGGGGGGATGAGCAGTTCTTC. Translating it yields CASSQELAGWGDEQFF.

The gene calls are TRBV18 and TRBJ1-1; 9 nucleotides line up with TRBD1. The CDR3 extends over 15 amino acids. Looked up from germline, CDR1 is KGHSH and CDR2 is LQKENI. The V segment lost 2 bases and the J segment 5 bases; nucleotides outside the gene matches: 6. CDR3 region: CASSPKDRGRTEAFF. Here the CDR3 DNA reads TGTGCCAGCTCACCAAAGGACAGGGGACGTACTGAAGCTTTCTTT.

This clone was observed a handful of times. This sequence joins TRBV23-1 and TRBJ1-6; D is perhaps TRBD1 (6 bases). TRBV23-1 is reported as an ORF; its role is uncertain. The CDR3 has 13 residues. V was cut by 9 bases and J by 6 bases, with 12 bases left in between. This CDR3 is CARQGRANSPLHF. The CDR3 region has the DNA TGCGCCAGACAGGGAAGGGCTAATTCACCCCTCCACTTT.

The table lists this clone with a count of one. The rearrangement joins TRBV9 to TRBJ1-2; 7 bases line up with TRBD1. The V gene's germline CDR1 is SGDLS and CDR2 YYNGEE. The CDR3 contains 13 residues. V lost 7 bases, J lost 8 bases, and 11 bases stayed unmatched. CDR3 coding DNA: TGTGCCAGCGGTCCGGGACAGCCGTGGGGCTACACCTTC. It encodes CASGPGQPWGYTF.

V usage is TRBV13 and J usage is TRBJ2-5; TRBD1 might be the D (5 bases). The CDR3 has 15 residues. The germline gives CDR1 PRHDT, CDR2 FYEKMQ (reference sequence). Trimming took 5 bases from V and 5 from J, leaving 18 bases between them. The CDR3 sequence: CASSPRAAGQETQYF. CDR3 bases: TGTGCCAGCAGCCCCCGGGCCGCAGGGCAGGAGACCCAGTACTTC.

V gene TRBV23-1 combines with J gene TRBJ2-1, with TRBD2 matching 11 bases. TRBV23-1 is identified as an open reading frame with a role that is uncertain. The ends lost 2 bases at V and 5 bases at J; junction bases unmatched: 17. The CDR3 covers 20 residues. CDR3 DNA: TGCGCCAGCAGTCAAAGCGGCCCTAGTAGCGGGGGGGCCAGGGACAATGAGCAGTTCTTC. As protein: CASSQSGPSSGGARDNEQFF.

The rearrangement uses TRBV10-3 and TRBJ1-5; D is unclear. Looked up from germline, CDR1 is ENHRY and CDR2 is SYGVKD. V dropped 3 bases and J dropped 15 bases, with 15 bases sitting between them. The CDR3 has 12 amino acids. The chain's CDR3 is CAISDMTENLHF. For the CDR3, the DNA is TGTGCCATCAGTGATATGACGGAGAATCTGCATTTT.

The chain is built from TRBV7-9 and TRBJ1-1, with 7 bases fitting TRBD1. Trimming cost V 4 bases and J 7 bases; bases outside gene matches: 9. Germline CDR1 is SEHNR and CDR2 is FQNEAQ (reference sequence). The CDR3 covers 14 residues. The CDR3 nucleotides are TGTGCCAGCAGCTCCTCCGGGACAGAGAATGAAGCTTTCTTT. This encodes CASSSSGTENEAFF.

The V gene is TRBV7-2, the J gene TRBJ2-3; a weak D match, TRBD1 (6 bases). The V end lost 2 bases, the J end lost 2 bases, and 11 bases lay between the germline ends. This CDR3 spans 15 amino acids. The germline V gene encodes CDR1 SGHTA and CDR2 FQGNSA. DNA for the CDR3: TGTGCCAGCAGCTTATACAGGGCCAACACAGATACGCAGTATTTT. Residues: CASSLYRANTDTQYF. The full variable domain, with the rest looked up from reference TRBV7-2 and TRBJ2-3, is GAGVSQSPSNKVTEKGKDVELRCDPISGHTALYWYRQSLGQGLEFLIYFQGNSAPDKSGLPSDRFSAERTGGSVSTLTIQRTQQEDSAVYLCASSLYRANTDTQYFGPGTRLTVL.

This clone has only one observation. V usage is TRBV5-1 and J usage is TRBJ2-7; the match to TRBD1 covers 8 bases. The trim removed 4 bases at V and 7 bases at J, leaving 7 bases unmatched. The germline V gene encodes CDR1 SGHRS and CDR2 YFSETQ. The CDR3 extends over 13 amino acids. CDR3 in DNA: TGCGCCAGCAGCCAGGGGGCAATGGGGGAGCAGTACTTC. It specifies CASSQGAMGEQYF.

The count of this clone is one. This chain uses TRBV4-1 with TRBJ1-6; D remains ambiguous. The CDR3 has 21 amino acids. Germline values: CDR1 MGHRA, CDR2 YSYEKL. V lost 0 bases, J lost 7 bases, and 28 bases lay in between. Written as DNA, the CDR3 is TGCGCCAGCAGCCAAGATAGCGGGGAGAGAGTGAGACGAAGTGGGAATTCACCCCTCCACTTT. Translating it yields CASSQDSGERVRRSGNSPLHF.

This chain joins TRBV4-3 and TRBJ1-4, with 9 positions matching TRBD1. V was clipped by 0 bases and J by 5 bases; unmatched bases: 7. The CDR3 runs to 17 residues. Germline V gene sequence: CDR1 LGHNA, CDR2 YSLEER. CDR3 sequence (DNA): TGCGCCAGCAGCCAAGATCCCCTGACAGGGGGGAATGAAAAACTGTTTTTT. It yields the protein CASSQDPLTGGNEKLFF.

The chain uses TRBV27 and TRBJ2-7; 8 positions agree with TRBD1. Germline loops: CDR1 MNHEY, CDR2 SMNVEV (reference sequence). V dropped 6 bases and J dropped 6; count of bases not matched to a gene: 10. The CDR3 sequence is 14 residues long. The CDR3 sequence is CASSPRTGRGEQYF. The CDR3 region has the DNA TGTGCCAGCAGCCCTAGGACAGGGCGGGGCGAGCAGTACTTC.

This chain connects TRBV19 to TRBJ2-2; D gene unclear. This CDR3 is 15 amino acids long. From germline, CDR1 is LNHDA and CDR2 SQIVND (reference sequence). V shed 3 bases and J shed 2 bases, with 10 bases lying between them. CDR3 amino acids: CASSISSLNTGELFF. In DNA, the CDR3 is TGTGCCAGTAGTATTTCGTCCCTCAACACCGGGGAGCTGTTTTTT.